The 7 T cell receptor beta chains reported below all come from one sample, sequenced in a study of cytomegalovirus exposure and HLA in healthy donors. 13 Jbeta primers and 60 Vbeta primers were used for the PCR. Assay: immunoSEQ multiplex PCR; the TCRdb copy retains only in-frame clones and omits some. Of some 150,000 clones in the sample, 60% to 80% were seen once. The sample comprised PBMCs. All receptors derive from a man aged 35 to 55 in good health and CMV-seropositive.

The chain employs TRBV12-5 and TRBJ2-7, with TRBD1 matching 9 bases. Germline CDR1 and CDR2: LGHNT and FRNRAP. V shed 3 bases, J shed 3 bases, and the junction held 9 bases outside the gene matches. The CDR3 is made up of 16 amino acids. The CDR3 DNA sequence: TGTGCTAGTGGTTTCCTCAGCGGGACAGGGAACTACGAGCAGTACTTC. Its protein product is CASGFLSGTGNYEQYF.

This chain links TRBV13 with TRBJ2-7; D possibly corresponds to TRBD2 (7 bases). The CDR3 loop spans 15 amino acids. The V and J ends lost 1 base and 1 base respectively, with 11 bases between them. CDR1 is PRHDT, CDR2 FYEKMQ, per germline (reference sequence). The CDR3 here is CASSLDGGRSYEQYF. The CDR3 nucleotides are TGTGCCAGCAGCTTAGACGGGGGGCGGTCCTACGAGCAGTACTTC. Drawing the rest from reference TRBV13 and TRBJ2-7, the complete variable domain is AAGVIQSPRHLIKEKRETATLKCYPIPRHDTVYWYQQGPGQDPQFLISFYEKMQSDKGSIPDRFSAQQFSDYHSELNMSSLELGDSALYFCASSLDGGRSYEQYFGPGTRLTVT.

The rearrangement links TRBV28 to TRBJ1-2; D is unresolved. Trimming took 5 bases from V and 3 from J, leaving 16 bases between them. Germline CDR1 and CDR2: MDHEN and SYDVKM. This CDR3 has 15 residues. CDR3 coding DNA: TGTGCCAGCAGTCGAGCGGTTGAGGGAGACTATGGCTACACCTTC. Residues: CASSRAVEGDYGYTF.

The genes are TRBV5-1 and TRBJ2-1, with D tentatively TRBD1 (6 bases). The CDR3 is made up of 16 amino acids. The germline V gene encodes CDR1 SGHRS and CDR2 YFSETQ. V gave up 3 bases and J gave up 9 bases, with 22 bases separating them. The CDR3 coding sequence is TGCGCCAGCAGCTACCGCCCCGGGACACCGGGTAGTGAGCAGTTCTTC. This codes for CASSYRPGTPGSEQFF.

The chain has TRBV28 and TRBJ1-2; possibly TRBD1 for D (5 bases). V lost 7 bases to trimming and J lost 8 bases, with 23 bases between them. Germline loops: CDR1 MDHEN, CDR2 SYDVKM. The CDR3 loop spans 15 amino acids. As DNA, the CDR3 is TGTGCCAGCACCATAAACTTCCCCGGGGGTAGCGGCTACACCTTC. Encoded protein: CASTINFPGGSGYTF.

This sequence joins TRBV28 and TRBJ2-5; TRBD1 matches at 8 bases. The closer fit of TRBJ2-7 to the DNA end suggests the J call may be wrong. The CDR3 has 15 amino acids. CDR1 and CDR2 (germline): MDHEN, SYDVKM. The CDR3 DNA sequence: TGTGCCAGCAGTTTGGGGGGACAGGCGTCCTACGAGCAGTACTTC. Translation gives CASSLGGQASYEQYF.

The chain joins TRBV12-5 to TRBJ1-5; D call uncertain. There are 16 residues in the CDR3. Germline V gene lookup returns CDR1 LGHNT and CDR2 FRNRAP. V lost 0 bases to trimming and J lost 4 bases, with 13 bases between them. CDR3 DNA: TGTGCTAGTGGTTTGGTTTTGTCCCGGGAGAATCAGCCCCAGCATTTT. The encoded protein is CASGLVLSRENQPQHF. Complete variable domain (other parts from reference TRBV12-5 and TRBJ1-5): DARVTQTPRHKVTEMGQEVTMRCQPILGHNTVFWYRQTMMQGLELLAYFRNRAPLDDSGMPKDRFSAEMPDATLATLKIQPSEPRDSAVYFCASGLVLSRENQPQHFGDGTRLSIL.